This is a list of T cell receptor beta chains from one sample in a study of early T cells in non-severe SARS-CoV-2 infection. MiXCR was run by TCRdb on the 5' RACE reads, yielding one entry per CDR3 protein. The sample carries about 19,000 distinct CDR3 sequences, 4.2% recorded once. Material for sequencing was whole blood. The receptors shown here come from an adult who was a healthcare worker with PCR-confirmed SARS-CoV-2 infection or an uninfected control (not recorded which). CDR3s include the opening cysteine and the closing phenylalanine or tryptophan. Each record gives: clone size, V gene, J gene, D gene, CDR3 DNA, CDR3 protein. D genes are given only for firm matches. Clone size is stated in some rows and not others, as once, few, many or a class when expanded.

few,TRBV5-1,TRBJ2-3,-,TGCGCCAGCAGCTTGTTGGCCAGCACAGATACGCAGTATTTT,CASSLLASTDTQYF
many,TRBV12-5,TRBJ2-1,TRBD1,TGTGCTAGTGAACCGGGACAGGGATACAATGAGCAGTTCTTC,CASEPGQGYNEQFF
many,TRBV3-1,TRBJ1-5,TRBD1,TGTGCCAGCAGCCAGACAGGGGGCTTCCGTCCCCAGCATTTT,CASSQTGGFRPQHF
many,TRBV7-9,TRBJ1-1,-,TGTGCCAGCAGCTTTATCTTCCGTCAGGACCTTGCGGCTGAAGCTTTCTTT,CASSFIFRQDLAAEAFF
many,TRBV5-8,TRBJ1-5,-,TGTGCCAGCAGCTTGGGGTCATTCCAGCCCCAGCATTTT,CASSLGSFQPQHF
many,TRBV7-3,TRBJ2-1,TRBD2,TGTGCCAGCAGCCCGGGACTAGCGGGGGCCACTGAGCAGTTCTTC,CASSPGLAGATEQFF
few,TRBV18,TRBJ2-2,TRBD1,TGTGCCAGCTCGCCGGGACAGGACACCGGGGAGCTGTTTTTT,CASSPGQDTGELFF
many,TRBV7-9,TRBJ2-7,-,TGTGGGGGGGACGAGCAGTACTTC,CGGDEQYF
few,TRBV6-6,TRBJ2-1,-,TGTGCCAGCAGTTACGCCGGGGGCTTTTACAATGAGCAGTTCTTC,CASSYAGGFYNEQFF
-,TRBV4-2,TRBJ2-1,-,TGTGCCAGCAGCCAAGAATACGGGCGGAATGAGCAGTTCTTC,CASSQEYGRNEQFF
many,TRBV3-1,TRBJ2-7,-,TGTGCCAGCCACGCAACTTCTCACAGCGAGCAGTACTTC,CASHATSHSEQYF
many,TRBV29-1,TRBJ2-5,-,TGCAGCGTTGAAGGGGGGGCCCAAGAGACCCAGTACTTC,CSVEGGAQETQYF
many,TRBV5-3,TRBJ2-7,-,TGTGCCAGAAGCCCTCCCAACATCGGATTACCTGACGAGCAGTACTTC,CARSPPNIGLPDEQYF
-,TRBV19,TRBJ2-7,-,TGTGCCAGTAGGTGGGGCCCTGACACCTACGAGCAGTACTTC,CASRWGPDTYEQYF
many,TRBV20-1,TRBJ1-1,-,TGCAGTGTTGACAGCCTGAACACTGAAGCTTTCTTT,CSVDSLNTEAFF
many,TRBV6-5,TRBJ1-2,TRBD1,TGTGCCAGCAGTACAACAGGGGGCGGCTACACCTTC,CASSTTGGGYTF
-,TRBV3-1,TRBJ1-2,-,TGTGCCAGCAGCCAAGCTTCCGGGGGCTATGGCTACACCTTC,CASSQASGGYGYTF
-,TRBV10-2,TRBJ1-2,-,TGCGCCAGCAGTGAGTCCGGGAGAACTGGACCCTATGGCTACACCTTC,CASSESGRTGPYGYTF
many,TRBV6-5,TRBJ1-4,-,TGTGCCAGCAGTAACCCCTCAGGCAGGGTGGGGGAAAAACTGTTTTTT,CASSNPSGRVGEKLFF
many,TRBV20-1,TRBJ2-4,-,TGCAGTGCTAGTCTGCGGGAACTAGCCAAAAACATTCAGTACTTC,CSASLRELAKNIQYF
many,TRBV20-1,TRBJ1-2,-,TGCAGTGCTAGAACCATTTTCTATGGCTACACCTTC,CSARTIFYGYTF
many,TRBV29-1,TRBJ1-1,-,TGCAGCGTGGGTAGGACAGTGGCTTTCTTT,CSVGRTVAFF
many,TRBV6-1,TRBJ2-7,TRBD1,TGTGCCAGCAGTCCTCAACAGGGGGCGAGGTACGAGCAGTACTTC,CASSPQQGARYEQYF
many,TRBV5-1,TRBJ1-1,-,TGCGCCAGCAGCTCCCAGTTGGTGAACACTGAAGCTTTCTTT,CASSSQLVNTEAFF
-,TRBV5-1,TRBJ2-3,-,TGCGCCAGCAGCCCCCGACTGACCACAGATACGCAGTATTTT,CASSPRLTTDTQYF
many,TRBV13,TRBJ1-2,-,TGTGCCAGCAGCTTAGCCCGTGAAAGCTACACCTTC,CASSLARESYTF
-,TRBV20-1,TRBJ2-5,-,TGCAGTTCCAGTCGGGACGGCCAAGAGACCCAGTACTTC,CSSSRDGQETQYF
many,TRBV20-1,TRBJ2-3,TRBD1,TGCAGTGCTCCGAGGGGACAGGCCACAGATACGCAGTATTTT,CSAPRGQATDTQYF
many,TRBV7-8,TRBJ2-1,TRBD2,TGTGCCAGCAGCTTATTCGGAGCGGGGCCCTACAATGAGCAGTTCTTC,CASSLFGAGPYNEQFF
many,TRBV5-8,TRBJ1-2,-,TGTGCCAGCAGCTTGGAGGGGCGCGCCTATGGCTACACCTTC,CASSLEGRAYGYTF
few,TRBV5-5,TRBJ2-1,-,TGTGCCAGCAGCTTGGAAGTTGGTGAGCAGTTCTTC,CASSLEVGEQFF
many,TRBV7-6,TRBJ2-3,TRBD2,TGTGCCAGCAGCCATGAGCGGGGGTTCACAGATACGCAGTATTTT,CASSHERGFTDTQYF
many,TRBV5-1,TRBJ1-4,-,TGCGCCAGCAGCTTGGCTGCAACTAATGAAAAACTGTTTTTT,CASSLAATNEKLFF
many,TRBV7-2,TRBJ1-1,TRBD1,TGTGCCAGCAGCCCATTCGGCGGACAGGCCGTAGCTTTCTTT,CASSPFGGQAVAFF
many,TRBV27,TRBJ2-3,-,TGTGCCAGCAGTTTATTTGGGAAACTTACCACAGATACGCAGTATTTT,CASSLFGKLTTDTQYF